These 17 T cell receptor beta chains were all obtained from the same sample, sequenced in a study of T cells in Graves' hyperthyroidism and ophthalmopathy. From RNA transcripts, TCR beta CDR3 regions were amplified. HTBI primers drove first-round RT-PCR of the TCR CDR3. TCRdb used MiXCR to reprocess the multiplex PCR reads, holding one entry per CDR3 protein. The data hold around 370,000 distinct CDR3 sequences, with around 20% observed a single time. Sequencing was done on a sample of blood. These receptor sequences come from a man aged 18 to 35 with Graves' ophthalmopathy.

This clonotype was seen at least ten times. The J gene is TRBJ2-3, the V gene TRBV12-3 or TRBV12-4; possibly TRBD2 for D (6 bases). The CDR3 consists of 15 residues. V lost 6 bases and J 1 base, leaving 14 bases between the germline ends. The CDR3 bases are TGTGCCAGCAGCTCCGGGACTTTCCGCACAGATACGCAGTATTTT. Amino acids: CASSSGTFRTDTQYF.

With respect to this clonotype: One end of the junction is discordant with germline, which a read error may explain. J is TRBJ2-5 and V is TRBV7-9; D could derive from TRBD1 or TRBD2 (5 bases each). The CDR3 is 14 amino acids. Per germline, CDR1 SEHNR and CDR2 FQNEAQ (reference sequence). The CDR3 DNA is TGTGTCAGCTCGCCCCGGGGCGGAGGAGAGACCCAGTACTTC. Amino acid sequence: CVSSPRGGGETQYF.

This clonotype was counted only a few times. The rearrangement links TRBV6-2 or TRBV6-3 to TRBJ2-1; 9 bases map to TRBD1. The CDR3 length is 15 residues. Losses at the gene ends were 6 bases for V and 7 bases for J; bases not matched to a gene: 10. Germline V gene lookup returns CDR1 MNHEY and CDR2 SVGEGT. CDR3 sequence: CASRWDRVSGNEQFF. The CDR3 DNA sequence: TGTGCCAGCAGATGGGACAGGGTATCGGGTAATGAGCAGTTCTTC.

This rearrangement joins TRBV12-3 or TRBV12-4 to TRBJ1-5; 8 bases align to TRBD1. The J segment lost 5 bases and the V segment lost 7 bases, leaving 7 bases of the junction unmatched. The CDR3 extends over 14 amino acids. The CDR3 DNA sequence: TGTGCCAGCAAGACAGGGGATCAGGATCAGCCCCAGCATTTT. Its translation is CASKTGDQDQPQHF.

In the case of this clonotype: This may come from a read error, since a much larger clone is one base off. This sequence joins TRBV6-1 and TRBJ1-1; D may be TRBD1 (5 bases). Germline loops: CDR1 MNHNS, CDR2 SASEGT. This CDR3 spans 15 amino acids. CDR3: CASSIFGGWNTGAFF. The CDR3 nucleotides are TGTGCCAGCAGTATCTTTGGGGGGTGGAACACTGGAGCTTTCTTT.

Notes on this clonotype: Possible read error: a much larger clone is one base away. This chain uses TRBV11-2 with TRBJ2-3, with 8 nucleotides matching TRBD2. The germline CDR1 and CDR2 sequences are SGHAT and FQNNGV. The CDR3 loop spans 14 amino acids. The ends lost 3 bases at V and 4 bases at J; junction bases unmatched: 3. CDR3 residues: CASSFNGGADTQYF. Here the CDR3 DNA reads TGTGCCAGCAGCTTTAACGGGGGGGCAGATACGCAGTATTTT.

The chain recombines TRBV6-1 with TRBJ2-7; D gene unclear. This CDR3 contains 20 residues. CDR1 is MNHNS, CDR2 SASEGT, per germline. V was pared by 2 bases and J by 0 bases, with 26 bases between. As DNA, the CDR3 is TGTGCCAGCAGTGAAATCTCCCTGGCTGGCTCGACGGAGAGCTCCTACGAGCAGTACTTC. Its protein is CASSEISLAGSTESSYEQYF.

Comments on this clonotype: A much larger clone lies a single base off, so this may be a read error. CDR3 coding DNA: TGTGCCAGCAGTTTGGCGTTGTACCAAGAGACCCAGTACTTC. Translation gives CASSLALYQETQYF. The J gene is TRBJ2-5, the V gene TRBV12-3 or TRBV12-4; no definite D call. V lost 3 bases to trimming and J lost 0 bases, with 8 bases between them. This CDR3 is 14 amino acids long.

The chain employs TRBV6-1 and TRBJ2-5; 8 nucleotides line up with TRBD2. V was clipped by 1 base and J by 5 bases; unmatched bases: 9. This CDR3 spans 16 amino acids. Germline CDR1 and CDR2: MNHNS and SASEGT. CDR3 in amino acids: CASSEGSGGVIETQYF. The CDR3 DNA follows: TGTGCCAGCAGTGAAGGGAGCGGGGGTGTCATTGAGACCCAGTACTTC.

This clonotype was seen at least ten times. This chain links TRBV11-2 with TRBJ2-7; the D call may be TRBD1 or TRBD2 (5 bases each). V lost 5 bases and J lost 0, with 14 bases in between. The germline gives CDR1 SGHAT, CDR2 FQNNGV. This CDR3 has 15 residues. The CDR3, as DNA: TGTGCCAGCAGCCCCACTCGTGGGGGCTCCTACGAGCAGTACTTC. It codes for CASSPTRGGSYEQYF.

The V call is TRBV20-1, the J call TRBJ2-7; D is undetermined. From germline, CDR1 is DFQATT and CDR2 SNEGSKA (reference sequence). The CDR3 has 14 amino acids. The germline V and J ends were trimmed by 0 bases and 2 bases, with 11 bases remaining between them. The CDR3: CSARDGRLTYEQYF. The CDR3 nucleotides are TGCAGTGCTAGAGATGGCAGATTGACCTACGAGCAGTACTTC.

On this clonotype itself: This may be a read error, as it is one base from a much larger clone. The rearrangement uses TRBV5-8 and TRBJ2-7; D call uncertain. The CDR3 length is 14 residues. Germline V gives CDR1 SGHTS, CDR2 YDEGEE. CDR3 in amino acids: CVSSFSLVVYEQYF. The CDR3 nucleotides read TGTGTCAGCAGCTTCTCCCTGGTTGTCTACGAGCAGTACTTC.

This clonotype was seen only once. A much bigger clone sits one base away, suggesting this may be a read error. The chain carries TRBV11-2 and TRBJ2-5; TRBD2 is a possible D gene (6 bases). The V end lost 5 bases, the J end lost 5 bases, and 15 bases lay between the germline ends. Germline lookup yields CDR1 SGHAT and CDR2 FQNNGV. The CDR3 runs 14 residues. This chain's CDR3 is CASSGLGGSETQYF. Written as DNA, the CDR3 is TGTGCCAGCAGCGGGCTGGGAGGAAGTGAGACCCAGTACTTC.

In this sample, this clonotype turned up a few times. The genes are TRBV27 and TRBJ2-2, with TRBD1 matching over 10 bases. Looked up from germline, CDR1 is MNHEY and CDR2 is SMNVEV (reference sequence). After removal of 9 bases from V and 6 bases from J, the junction contained 4 bases not matched to a gene. The CDR3 has 13 residues. This chain's CDR3 is CASGTGVAGELFF. The CDR3 DNA follows: TGTGCCAGTGGGACAGGGGTGGCCGGGGAGCTGTTTTTT.

The V call is TRBV7-9, the J call TRBJ2-2, with a weak D call TRBD2 (5 bases). V was shortened by 3 bases and J by 3 bases, with 11 bases between the two germline ends. The CDR3 extends over 15 amino acids. CDR1 is SEHNR and CDR2 is FQNEAQ in the germline V gene (reference sequence). Written as DNA, the CDR3 is TGTGCCAGCAGCTTGAGACTATCCCACACCGGGGAGCTGTTTTTT. Protein product: CASSLRLSHTGELFF.

This clonotype was counted at least ten times. The CDR3 nucleotides read TGTGCCAGCAGTTTATCGTCAGGGTTGGGCATCAACTACGAGCAGTACTTC. This translates into CASSLSSGLGINYEQYF. V usage is TRBV27 and J usage is TRBJ2-7; TRBD1 might be the D (5 bases). The CDR3 is 17 residues long. V was shortened by 0 bases and J by 3 bases, with 18 bases between the two germline ends. Germline CDR1 MNHEY, CDR2 SMNVEV (reference sequence).

The rearrangement uses TRBV27 and TRBJ1-4; possible D gene TRBD1, 6 bases. The V and J ends lost 5 bases and 8 bases respectively, with 12 bases between them. CDR1 and CDR2 (germline): MNHEY, SMNVEV (reference sequence). The CDR3 is made up of 13 amino acids. As DNA, the CDR3 is TGTGCCAGCAGTCCAACAGGGAGGGAAAAACTGTTTTTT. Its protein product is CASSPTGREKLFF.